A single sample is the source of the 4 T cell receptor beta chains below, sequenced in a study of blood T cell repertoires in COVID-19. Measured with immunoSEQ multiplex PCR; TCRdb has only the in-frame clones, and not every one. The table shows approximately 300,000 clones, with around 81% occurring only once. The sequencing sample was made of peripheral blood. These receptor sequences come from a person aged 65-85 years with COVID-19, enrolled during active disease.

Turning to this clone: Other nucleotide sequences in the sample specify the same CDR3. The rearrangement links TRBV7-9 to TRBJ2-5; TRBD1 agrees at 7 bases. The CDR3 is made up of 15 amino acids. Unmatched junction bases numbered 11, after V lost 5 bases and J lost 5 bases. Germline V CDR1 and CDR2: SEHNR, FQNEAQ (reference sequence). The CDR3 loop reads CASSLRQGRGETQYF. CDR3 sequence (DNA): TGTGCCAGCAGCCTACGACAGGGAAGAGGCGAGACCCAGTACTTC.

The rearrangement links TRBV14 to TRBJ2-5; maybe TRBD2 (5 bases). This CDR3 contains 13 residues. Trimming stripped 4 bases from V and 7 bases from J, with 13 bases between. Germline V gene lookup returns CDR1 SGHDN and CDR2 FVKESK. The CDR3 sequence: CASSLAPRGTQYF. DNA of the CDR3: TGTGCCAGCAGCCTCGCCCCCCGGGGGACCCAGTACTTC. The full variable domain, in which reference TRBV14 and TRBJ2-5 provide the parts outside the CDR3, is EAGVTQFPSHSVIEKGQTVTLRCDPISGHDNLYWYRRVMGKEIKFLLHFVKESKQDESGMPNNRFLAERTGGTYSTLKVQPAELEDSGVYFCASSLAPRGTQYFGPGTRLLVL.

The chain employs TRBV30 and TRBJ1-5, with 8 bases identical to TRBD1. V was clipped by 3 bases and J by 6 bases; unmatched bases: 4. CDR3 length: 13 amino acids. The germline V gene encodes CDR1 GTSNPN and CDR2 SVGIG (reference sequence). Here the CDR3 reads CAWRRDRSQPQHF. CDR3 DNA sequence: TGTGCCTGGAGACGGGACAGGAGTCAGCCCCAGCATTTT.

The CDR3 is CAGLRGGSNYGYTF. CDR3 DNA: TGTGCCGGACTACGGGGGGGCTCTAACTATGGCTACACCTTC. The J gene is TRBJ1-2, the V gene TRBV28, with D possibly TRBD1 on 6 matching bases. Trimming stripped 11 bases from V and 0 bases from J, with 16 bases between. CDR1 is MDHEN, CDR2 SYDVKM, per germline. This CDR3 spans 14 amino acids.